The 23 T cell receptor beta chains reported below all come from one sample, sequenced in a study of T cells in localized non-small cell lung cancer. Measured with immunoSEQ multiplex PCR; TCRdb has only the in-frame clones, and not every one. The top ten hold less than 1.1% of the sample, which has tens of thousands of clones, about nine tenths seen once. Source: peripheral blood, taken before any cancer treatment. The receptors originated from a woman aged 40-69 years with stage I lung adenocarcinoma.

The V gene is TRBV7-2, the J gene TRBJ1-2; D uncertain. Germline V gene sequence: CDR1 SGHTA, CDR2 FQGNSA. This CDR3 contains 13 residues. Deletions cut 1 base from V and 8 bases from J, with 11 bases between. The CDR3 region is CASSLDQRGGYTF. CDR3 bases: TGTGCCAGCAGCTTAGATCAGAGAGGAGGCTACACCTTC.

CDR3 sequence: CASSLSGDTQYF. The CDR3 coding sequence is TGTGCCAGCAGCTTATCCGGAGATACGCAGTATTTT. The gene calls are TRBV7-3 and TRBJ2-3; D not resolved. The CDR3 sequence is 12 residues long. Trimming removed 2 bases at V and 5 bases at J, with 5 bases between. Germline V gene lookup returns CDR1 SGHTA and CDR2 FQGTGA.

The chain uses TRBV28 and TRBJ1-1; D is uncertain. Trimming pared 6 bases from V and 1 base from J, leaving 12 bases between. In germline, CDR1 is MDHEN, CDR2 SYDVKM. The CDR3 sequence is 14 residues long. The CDR3 DNA is TGTGCCAGCAGGTCACTCAGACAGAACACTGAAGCTTTCTTT. The encoded protein is CASRSLRQNTEAFF. Looking up the rest from reference TRBV28 and TRBJ1-1 gives the full variable domain: DVKVTQSSRYLVKRTGEKVFLECVQDMDHENMFWYRQDPGLGLRLIYFSYDVKMKEKGDIPEGYSVSREKKERFSLILESASTNQTSMYLCASRSLRQNTEAFFGQGTRLTVV.

V and J are TRBV29-1 and TRBJ1-1, with TRBD1 identical over 7 bases. The CDR3 contains 14 residues. Germline values: CDR1 SQVTM, CDR2 ANQGSEA. The junction had 11 bases not matched to a gene; V was cut back by 6 bases and J by 4 bases. The CDR3 sequence: CSVTGQSSSTEAFF. The CDR3 DNA sequence: TGCAGCGTGACGGGACAGAGCTCGAGCACTGAAGCTTTCTTT.

The rearrangement joins TRBV19 to TRBJ2-1; weak D call: TRBD2 (6 bases). The CDR3 sequence is 15 residues long. The germline V gene has CDR1 LNHDA and CDR2 SQIVND (reference sequence). Trimming took 3 bases from V and 6 from J, leaving 15 bases between them. The CDR3 region is CASSIVVAVVNEQFF. CDR3 DNA sequence: TGTGCCAGTAGTATTGTGGTAGCGGTTGTCAATGAGCAGTTCTTC.

The table lists this clone with a count of one. The chain uses TRBV9 and TRBJ2-5, with D possibly TRBD1 on 6 matching bases. The CDR3 covers 15 residues. Looked up from germline, CDR1 is SGDLS and CDR2 is YYNGEE. The germline V and J ends were trimmed by 3 bases and 2 bases, with 14 bases remaining between them. CDR3 in DNA: TGTGCCAGCAGCGCGGATCTGACAGGTCAAGAGACCCAGTACTTC. This encodes CASSADLTGQETQYF. The full variable domain, in which reference TRBV9 and TRBJ2-5 provide the parts outside the CDR3, is DSGVTQTPKHLITATGQRVTLRCSPRSGDLSVYWYQQSLDQGLQFLIQYYNGEERAKGNILERFSAQQFPDLHSELNLSSLELGDSALYFCASSADLTGQETQYFGPGTRLLVL.

The genes are TRBV5-4 and TRBJ2-1; TRBD1 matches 9 bases. The junction had 13 bases not matched to a gene; V was cut back by 2 bases and J by 10 bases. The CDR3 runs to 16 residues. Germline V lookup: CDR1 SGHNT, CDR2 YYREEE (reference sequence). CDR3 sequence: CASSFSAGQGRKEQFF. The CDR3 DNA follows: TGTGCCAGCAGCTTTTCAGCGGGACAGGGCCGAAAAGAGCAGTTCTTC.

This clone was picked up one time. The rearrangement joins TRBV7-6 to TRBJ2-7; 11 bases match TRBD1. The germline gives CDR1 SGHVS, CDR2 FNYEAQ. The CDR3 covers 15 residues. The junction had 7 bases not matched to a gene; V was cut back by 5 bases and J by 4 bases. The DNA of the CDR3 is TGTGCCAGCAGCGTGGGACAGGGGGTCCAGTACGAGCAGTACTTC. Amino acids: CASSVGQGVQYEQYF.

J is TRBJ2-7 and V is TRBV11-2, with D tentatively TRBD2 (5 bases). V shed 0 bases and J shed 2 bases, with 8 bases lying between them. The CDR3 contains 14 residues. Per the germline V gene, CDR1 is SGHAT and CDR2 is FQNNGV. The CDR3 loop is CASSLETGTYEQYF. The CDR3 bases are TGTGCCAGCAGCTTAGAGACGGGAACCTACGAGCAGTACTTC.

The chain has TRBV5-4 and TRBJ2-1, with D perhaps matching TRBD1 (5 bases). Germline V gives CDR1 SGHNT, CDR2 YYREEE (reference sequence). V was cut by 3 bases and J by 0 bases, with 13 bases left in between. The CDR3 extends over 16 amino acids. The CDR3 sequence: CASSSKGYGSYNEQFF. The CDR3, as DNA: TGTGCCAGCAGCTCAAAGGGGTACGGCTCCTACAATGAGCAGTTCTTC.

V and J are TRBV9 and TRBJ2-3; 10 positions match TRBD2. The CDR3 runs to 15 residues. Germline-derived CDR1 and CDR2 are SGDLS and YYNGEE. The V segment lost 2 bases and the J segment 2 bases; nucleotides outside the gene matches: 2. The CDR3 reads CASSVSGGNTDTQYF. The CDR3 region has the DNA TGTGCCAGCAGCGTTAGCGGGGGGAACACAGATACGCAGTATTTT.

The chain is built from TRBV11-2 and TRBJ1-4; 11 positions agree with TRBD1. There are 16 residues in the CDR3. With V trimmed by 1 base and J by 7 bases, 5 bases remained unmatched. Germline V gene lookup returns CDR1 SGHAT and CDR2 FQNNGV. The CDR3 region has the DNA TGTGCCAGCAGCTTAGGTGGACAGGGGGCGGGTGAAAAACTGTTTTTT. As protein: CASSLGGQGAGEKLFF.

V usage is TRBV30 and J usage is TRBJ1-2; the D gene is possibly TRBD1 (5 bases). Trimming cost V 3 bases and J 1 base, with 6 bases left between them. The V gene's germline CDR1 is GTSNPN and CDR2 SVGIG (reference sequence). This CDR3 region has 12 residues. This chain's CDR3 is CAWRGLNYGYTF. The CDR3 DNA follows: TGTGCCTGGAGGGGGCTTAACTATGGCTACACCTTC.

This clone appeared a few times. CDR3 sequence (DNA): TGTGCCAGCAGCCCAGGGGGGGAGAACACTGAAGCTTTCTTT. As protein: CASSPGGENTEAFF. The V and J genes are TRBV7-2 and TRBJ1-1; 7 bases are shared with TRBD1. The germline gives CDR1 SGHTA, CDR2 FQGNSA. V dropped 5 bases and J dropped 1; count of bases not matched to a gene: 4. CDR3 length equals 14 residues.

V is TRBV9 and J is TRBJ1-5, with D unresolved. Germline V gene lookup returns CDR1 SGDLS and CDR2 YYNGEE. The CDR3 has 13 residues. The V end lost 0 bases, the J end lost 6 bases, and 7 bases lay between the germline ends. In DNA form, the CDR3 reads TGTGCCAGCAGCGTAGGGCCCGCTCAGCCCCAGCATTTT. Translated: CASSVGPAQPQHF. Full variable domain (remainder filled in from reference TRBV9 and TRBJ1-5): DSGVTQTPKHLITATGQRVTLRCSPRSGDLSVYWYQQSLDQGLQFLIQYYNGEERAKGNILERFSAQQFPDLHSELNLSSLELGDSALYFCASSVGPAQPQHFGDGTRLSIL.

This clone was seen only a few times. The chain joins TRBV4-1 to TRBJ2-2, with D perhaps TRBD1 (6 bases). Deletions cut 1 base from V and 7 bases from J, with 16 bases between. The CDR3 contains 16 residues. Germline CDR1 and CDR2: MGHRA and YSYEKL. The CDR3 region is CASSQGRTVEVGELFF. CDR3 nucleotides: TGCGCCAGCAGCCAAGGCAGGACAGTAGAAGTCGGGGAGCTGTTTTTT.

The genes are TRBV19 and TRBJ2-7; 7 bases align to TRBD1. There are 13 residues in the CDR3. Germline loops: CDR1 LNHDA, CDR2 SQIVND (reference sequence). The junction had 6 bases not matched to a gene; V was cut back by 6 bases and J by 4 bases. For the CDR3, the DNA is TGTGCCAGTAGAACAGGGGTGGAATACGAGCAGTACTTC. Translating it yields CASRTGVEYEQYF.

The J gene is TRBJ1-3, the V gene TRBV19; D is possibly TRBD1 (5 bases). The CDR3 has 16 amino acids. CDR1 is LNHDA and CDR2 is SQIVND in the germline V gene (reference sequence). Trimming stripped 5 bases from V and 4 bases from J, with 18 bases between. CDR3 nucleotide sequence: TGTGCCAGTAGTCTATCGGGACCTCGTCTGGGAAACACCATATATTTT. This encodes CASSLSGPRLGNTIYF.

The chain links TRBV5-4 to TRBJ1-1; weak D call: TRBD1 (5 bases). The CDR3 length is 13 residues. Germline loops: CDR1 SGHNT, CDR2 YYREEE (reference sequence). Between the trimmed V and J ends, which lost 7 bases and 4 bases, there was a span of 14 bases. The CDR3 DNA reads TGTGCCAGCGGGTCAGGCGGGGGCACTGAAGCTTTCTTT. It is translated as CASGSGGGTEAFF. The whole variable domain, remainder taken from reference TRBV5-4 and TRBJ1-1, is ETGVTQSPTHLIKTRGQQVTLRCSSQSGHNTVSWYQQALGQGPQFIFQYYREEENGRGNFPPRFSGLQFPNYSSELNVNALELDDSALYLCASGSGGGTEAFFGQGTRLTVV.

V is TRBV27 and J is TRBJ1-1; D is undetermined. V lost 10 bases and J lost 2, with 17 bases in between. Germline CDR1 and CDR2: MNHEY and SMNVEV (reference sequence). This CDR3 has 14 residues. The CDR3 nucleotides are TGTGCCATCCGTTCCTTAACTTCAAACACTGAAGCTTTCTTT. Protein sequence: CAIRSLTSNTEAFF.

This sequence joins TRBV29-1 and TRBJ1-1, with D perhaps TRBD1 (5 bases). Germline CDR1 is SQVTM and CDR2 is ANQGSEA. This CDR3 contains 12 residues. Between the trimmed V and J ends, which lost 8 bases and 8 bases, there was a span of 18 bases. CDR3 in amino acids: CSLGRLESEAFF. The CDR3 DNA reads as TGCAGCTTGGGACGGCTAGAAAGCGAAGCTTTCTTT.

The chain is built from TRBV7-2 and TRBJ1-2; D remains ambiguous. The V gene's germline CDR1 is SGHTA and CDR2 FQGNSA. This CDR3 comprises 12 residues. V was trimmed by 1 base and J by 4 bases, leaving 4 bases between them. CDR3 nucleotide sequence: TGTGCCAGCAGCTTAGGGCTCTATGGCTACACCTTC. The encoded protein is CASSLGLYGYTF.

This clone was detected only a few times. The chain couples TRBV19 to TRBJ1-5; the match to TRBD1 covers 9 bases. The junction had 8 bases not matched to a gene; V was cut back by 6 bases and J by 2 bases. Germline V gives CDR1 LNHDA, CDR2 SQIVND (reference sequence). The CDR3 length is 16 residues. The CDR3 reads CASSPGRTGGNQPQHF. The CDR3 DNA sequence: TGTGCCAGTAGCCCCGGTCGGACAGGGGGCAATCAGCCCCAGCATTTT.